This TCR beta chain was sequenced for a study of OX40 agonist ivuxolimab in advanced cancers. Assay used: immunoSEQ multiplex PCR; TCRdb lists only in-frame clones, some missing. Counted here are more than 50,000 clones, roughly nine tenths occurring once; the ten biggest clones make up more than 10%. Germline V gene sequence: CDR1 SGHAT, CDR2 FQNNGV. V dropped 0 bases and J dropped 7 bases, with 3 bases sitting between them. The CDR3 runs to 11 residues. Sample: CD4+ or CD8+ T cells sorted from blood, taken in a trial of the OX40 agonist ivuxolimab. The receptor comes from an adult with an advanced solid tumor such as melanoma, head and neck, liver or kidney cancer. This chain joins TRBV11-2 and TRBJ1-1; D call uncertain. CDR3 sequence reads: CASSLEVEAFF. The CDR3 DNA is TGTGCCAGCAGCTTAGAGGTTGAAGCTTTCTTT.